What follows are 3 T cell receptor beta chains derived from one specimen sequenced in a study of cytomegalovirus exposure and HLA in healthy donors. The PCR employed 60 Vbeta primers together with 13 Jbeta primers. Assay: immunoSEQ multiplex PCR; the TCRdb copy retains only in-frame clones and omits some. The data show 85,000 to 130,000 clones, around 80% seen once. The specimen was PBMCs. The receptor set was obtained from a man between 60 and 75 years old in good health and CMV-seronegative.

The V and J genes are TRBV12-1 and TRBJ2-7; the D segment call TRBD1 is taken from the table without a DNA check. TRBV12-1 is reported as a pseudogene. The CDR3 is 18 amino acids. CDR3 coding DNA: TGTGCCAGCTTCGGGGGACAGGGGGCTTTATCGGATTTGTACGAGCAGTACGTC. Protein sequence: CASFGGQGALSDLYEQYV.

The chain carries TRBV7-9 and TRBJ2-2, with D hard to call. Trimming cost V 3 bases and J 5 bases, with 4 bases left between them. CDR3 size: 12 residues. Germline CDR1 reads SEHNR; CDR2 reads FQNEAQ (reference sequence). CDR3 nucleotides: TGTGCCAGCAGCTTGACTACCGGGGAGCTGTTTTTT. Its protein is CASSLTTGELFF.

The rearrangement joins TRBV4-1 to TRBJ2-7, with 8 bases aligning to TRBD1. CDR1 is MGHRA, CDR2 YSYEKL, per germline. This CDR3 is 15 amino acids long. J was trimmed by 0 bases and V by 4 bases; bases with no gene match: 5. Here the CDR3 reads CASSPTGVISYEQYF. The CDR3 DNA follows: TGCGCCAGCAGCCCGACAGGGGTTATCTCCTACGAGCAGTACTTC.